This T cell receptor beta chain was sequenced during a study of blood T cell repertoires in COVID-19. The wider study: Acute and convalescent COVID-19 samples came from the United States, Italy and Spain. The cDNA or gDNA used as material had been derived from T cells, B-cell-depleted T cells, or PBMCs.

The V gene's germline CDR1 is SGHRS and CDR2 YFSETQ. The CDR3 runs 18 residues. V gave up 4 bases and J gave up 4 bases; unmatched junction bases: 18. As processed by the authors: How many nucleated cells were present was estimated from reference gene primer amplification. Some clones are missing from TCRdb's copy, which holds only in-frame ones; the method was immunoSEQ multiplex PCR. For V, J and clone size, that table is used; D and trimming come from the DNA. The repertoire holds 250,000 to 300,000 clones, with about 83% as singletons. The sample taken for sequencing was peripheral blood. The rearrangement uses TRBV5-1 and TRBJ2-3; 7 bases line up with TRBD1. This TCR derives from an elderly man with acute or convalescent COVID-19. The CDR3 is CASSGGQEGMRLADTQYF. CDR3 in DNA: TGCGCCAGCAGCGGCGGACAGGAAGGGATGAGATTAGCAGATACGCAGTATTTT.